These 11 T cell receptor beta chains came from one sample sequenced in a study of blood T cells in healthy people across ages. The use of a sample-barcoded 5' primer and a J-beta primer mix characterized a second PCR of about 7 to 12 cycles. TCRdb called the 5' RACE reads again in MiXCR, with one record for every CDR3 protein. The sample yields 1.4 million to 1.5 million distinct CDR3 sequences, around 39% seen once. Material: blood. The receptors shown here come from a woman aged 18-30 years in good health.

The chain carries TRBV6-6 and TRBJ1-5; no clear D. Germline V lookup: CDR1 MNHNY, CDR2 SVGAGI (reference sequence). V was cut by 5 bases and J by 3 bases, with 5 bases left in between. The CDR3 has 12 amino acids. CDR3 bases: TGTGCCAGCAGTGCCCCCAATCAGCCCCAGCATTTT. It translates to CASSAPNQPQHF.

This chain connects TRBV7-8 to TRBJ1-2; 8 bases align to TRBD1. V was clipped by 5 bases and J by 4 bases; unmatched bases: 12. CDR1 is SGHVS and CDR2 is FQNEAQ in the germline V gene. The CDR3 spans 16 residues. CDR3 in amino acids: CASSTGSSQGAYGYTF. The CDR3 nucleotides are TGTGCCAGCAGCACGGGGTCCAGCCAGGGGGCCTATGGCTACACCTTC.

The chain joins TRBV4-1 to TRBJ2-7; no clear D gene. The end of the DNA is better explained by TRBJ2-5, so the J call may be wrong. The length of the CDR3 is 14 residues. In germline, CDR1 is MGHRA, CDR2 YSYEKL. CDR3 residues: CASSQEGYLGTQYF. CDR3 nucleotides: TGCGCCAGCAGCCAAGAAGGGTACCTCGGGACCCAGTACTTC.

The CDR3 loop reads CASSEIGTSGSEQFF. CDR3 nucleotide sequence: TGTGCCAGCAGTGAAATTGGGACTAGCGGTTCAGAGCAGTTCTTC. The chain employs TRBV25-1 and TRBJ2-1; 11 bases line up with TRBD2. Germline V lookup: CDR1 MGHDK, CDR2 SYGVNS. The CDR3 contains 15 residues. Trimming removed 2 bases from V and 10 bases from J; junction bases left unmatched: 7.

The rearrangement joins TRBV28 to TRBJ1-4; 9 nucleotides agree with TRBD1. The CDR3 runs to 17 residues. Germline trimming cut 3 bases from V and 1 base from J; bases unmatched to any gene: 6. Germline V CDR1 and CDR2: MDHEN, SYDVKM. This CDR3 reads CASSFEGQGVTNEKLFF. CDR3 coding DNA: TGTGCCAGCAGTTTCGAGGGACAGGGTGTAACTAATGAAAAACTGTTTTTT.

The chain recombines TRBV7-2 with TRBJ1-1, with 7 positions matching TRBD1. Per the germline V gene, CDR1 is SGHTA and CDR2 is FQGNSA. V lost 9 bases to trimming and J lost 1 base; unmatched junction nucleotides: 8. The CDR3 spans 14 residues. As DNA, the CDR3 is TGTGCCAGTCAAACAGGGGTGGGGAACACTGAAGCTTTCTTT. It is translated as CASQTGVGNTEAFF.

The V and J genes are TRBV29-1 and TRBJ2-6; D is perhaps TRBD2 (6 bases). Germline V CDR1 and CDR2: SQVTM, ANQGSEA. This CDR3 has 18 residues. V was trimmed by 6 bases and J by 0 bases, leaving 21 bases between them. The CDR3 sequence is CSVWGDSVTFSGANVLTF. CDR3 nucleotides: TGCAGCGTGTGGGGGGATAGCGTGACTTTCTCTGGGGCCAACGTCCTGACTTTC.

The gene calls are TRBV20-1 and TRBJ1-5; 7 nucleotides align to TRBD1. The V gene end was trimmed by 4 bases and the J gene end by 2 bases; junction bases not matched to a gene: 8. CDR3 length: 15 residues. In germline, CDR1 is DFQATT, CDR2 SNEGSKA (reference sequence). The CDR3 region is CSAIKGAMGNQPQHF. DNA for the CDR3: TGCAGTGCTATAAAGGGGGCGATGGGCAATCAGCCCCAGCATTTT.

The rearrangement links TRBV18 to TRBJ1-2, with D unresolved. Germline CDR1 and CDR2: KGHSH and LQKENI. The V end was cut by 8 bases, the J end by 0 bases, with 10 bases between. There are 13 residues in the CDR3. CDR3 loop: CASTATTNYGYTF. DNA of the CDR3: TGTGCCAGCACCGCGACAACTAACTATGGCTACACCTTC.

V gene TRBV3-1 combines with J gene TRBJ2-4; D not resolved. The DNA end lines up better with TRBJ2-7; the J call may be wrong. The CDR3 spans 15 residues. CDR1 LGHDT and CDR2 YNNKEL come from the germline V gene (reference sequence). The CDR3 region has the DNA TGTGCCAGCAGCCAAGCCCGAACAAACTTCGACGAGCAGTACTTC. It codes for CASSQARTNFDEQYF.

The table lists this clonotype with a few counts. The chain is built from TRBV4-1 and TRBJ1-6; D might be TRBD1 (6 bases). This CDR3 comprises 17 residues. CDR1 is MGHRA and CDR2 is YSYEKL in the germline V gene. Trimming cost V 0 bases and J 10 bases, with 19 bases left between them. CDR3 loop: CASSQEGSTGPGSPLHF. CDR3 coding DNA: TGCGCCAGCAGCCAAGAGGGAAGTACAGGGCCAGGATCACCCCTCCACTTT.